This is a list of T cell receptor beta chains from one sample in a study of CD8+ T cells in alopecia areata. Assay: immunoSEQ multiplex PCR; the TCRdb copy retains only in-frame clones and omits some. Of 270,000 or so clones in the sample, about three fifths are singletons; the top ten hold around 1.8%. The material was CD4+ T cells sorted from blood, obtained at week 24, from a patient treated with tofacitinib. The source is a human donor with alopecia areata. Each CDR3 is given with its conserved first and last residue. A D gene is named only where the DNA matches it firmly. Clone size appears in some rows only: once, few, many, or a class for an expanded clone.

d_call j_call clone_size v_call cdr3_aa cdr3_nt
- TRBJ2-7 - TRBV5-1 CASSLTGYEQYF TGCGCCAGCAGCTTGACAGGCTACGAGCAGTACTTC
- TRBJ1-6 - TRBV9 CASSVGWEGSSYNSPLHF TGTGCCAGCAGCGTTGGCTGGGAAGGCAGCTCCTATAATTCACCCCTCCACTTT
- TRBJ2-1 - TRBV5-1 CASSLRGFDEQFF TGCGCCAGCAGCTTGAGGGGCTTCGATGAGCAGTTCTTC
- TRBJ2-4 - TRBV7-2 CASSSVAKNIQYF TGTGCCAGCAGCTCCGTAGCCAAAAACATTCAGTACTTC
TRBD1 TRBJ2-5 - TRBV7-2 CASSRQTGSQETQYF TGTGCCAGCAGTCGTCAGACAGGGAGCCAAGAGACCCAGTACTTC
- TRBJ2-4 few TRBV5-1 CASSSRGGFGIQYF TGCGCCAGCAGCTCCCGTGGGGGATTTGGCATTCAGTACTTC
TRBD1 TRBJ1-4 few TRBV18 CASSLEQGAHRGKLFF TGTGCCAGCTCACTCGAACAGGGGGCGCATAGAGGAAAACTGTTTTTT
- TRBJ1-1 - TRBV2 CASSEAGQVAFF TGTGCCAGCAGTGAAGCCGGTCAGGTAGCTTTCTTT
- TRBJ1-5 once TRBV19 CATWSGRLNQPQHF TGTGCCACGTGGTCCGGCAGACTAAATCAGCCCCAGCATTTT
- TRBJ1-2 - TRBV7-3 CASSLGSSSLYGYTF TGTGCCAGCAGCCTAGGATCTTCGTCTCTCTATGGCTACACCTTC
- TRBJ2-5 - TRBV19 CASSPLGENTESSGTKPRETQYF TGTGCCAGTAGTCCCCTGGGGGAGAACACCGAATCGTCCGGAACAAAACCAAGAGAGACCCAGTACTTC
- TRBJ2-7 - TRBV7-9 CASSYPSRDPIPSYEQYF TGTGCCAGCAGCTACCCGAGCCGGGACCCAATCCCCTCCTACGAGCAGTACTTC
- TRBJ2-4 few TRBV7-2 CASSLGGGYKNIQYF TGTGCCAGCAGCTTAGGGGGCGGTTACAAAAACATTCAGTACTTC
TRBD1 TRBJ2-1 - TRBV2 CASSDDGGQYNEQFF TGTGCCAGCAGTGACGATGGGGGACAGTACAATGAGCAGTTCTTC
- TRBJ1-2 - TRBV5-4 CASSSPGFYGYTF TGTGCCAGCAGTTCCCCAGGGTTCTATGGCTACACCTTC
- TRBJ2-7 - TRBV7-2 CASSARRDSTYEQYF TGTGCCAGCAGCGCTCGGCGGGACAGTACCTACGAGCAGTACTTC
TRBD1 TRBJ1-2 - TRBV29-1 CTLGTANYGYTF TGCACTTTGGGGACAGCTAACTATGGCTACACCTTC
- TRBJ1-6 - TRBV18 CASSPSTLSNRESPLHF TGTGCCAGCTCACCATCCACACTTTCAAACAGGGAATCACCCCTCCACTTT
TRBD1 TRBJ1-2 few TRBV30 CAWSTRGQGAPLYGYTF TGTGCCTGGAGTACGCGCGGACAGGGTGCCCCCCTATATGGCTACACCTTC
- TRBJ2-7 - TRBV10-3 CAISDSSRQYF TGTGCCATCAGTGACTCCTCAAGGCAGTACTTC
TRBD2 TRBJ2-3 - TRBV7-6 CASSPRLAATDTQYF TGTGCCAGCAGCCCGCGACTAGCGGCCACAGATACGCAGTATTTT
- TRBJ2-5 - TRBV30 CAWSVRQGETQYF TGTGCCTGGAGTGTACGGCAGGGGGAGACCCAGTACTTC
- TRBJ1-1 - TRBV29-1 CSAVLRLNTEAFF TGCAGCGCAGTATTGAGGCTGAACACTGAAGCTTTCTTT
TRBD1 TRBJ1-1 - TRBV28 CASSFDPARVGGYGQGVNTEAFF TGTGCCAGCAGCTTTGACCCGGCTAGGGTAGGTGGGTATGGACAGGGTGTGAACACTGAAGCTTTCTTT
- TRBJ1-3 few TRBV25-1 CASRDSYSGNTIYF TGTGCCAGCAGGGACAGCTACTCTGGAAACACCATATATTTT
TRBD1 TRBJ2-1 - TRBV30 CAWAATGGNEQFF TGTGCCTGGGCGGCCACAGGGGGCAATGAGCAGTTCTTC
- TRBJ2-4 - TRBV4-2 CASSQVRQGGEIEEYF TGTGCCAGCAGCCAAGTAAGACAGGGCGGGGAGATTGAGGAGTACTTC
- TRBJ1-1 - TRBV28 CASSPIAGNTEAFF TGTGCCAGCAGTCCTATTGCGGGGAACACTGAAGCTTTCTTT
- TRBJ2-7 - TRBV4-1 CASSQVNYYEQYF TGCGCCAGCAGCCAAGTAAACTACTACGAGCAGTACTTC
TRBD1 TRBJ1-2 - TRBV25-1 CASSGDRGDYGYTF TGTGCCAGCAGTGGGGACAGGGGGGACTATGGCTACACCTTC
- TRBJ1-2 - TRBV6-5 CASSSNYGYTF TGTGCCAGCAGTTCAAACTATGGCTACACCTTC
- TRBJ2-2 few TRBV7-7 CASSLRENTGELFF TGTGCTAGCAGCTTACGGGAGAACACCGGGGAGCTGTTTTTT
TRBD1 TRBJ1-1 few TRBV29-1 CSVAPLRQGRNTEAFF TGCAGCGTAGCTCCCCTTCGACAGGGGAGAAACACTGAAGCTTTCTTT
- TRBJ2-7 few TRBV9 CASSLNEREQYF TGTGCCAGCAGCCTGAACGAAAGGGAGCAGTACTTC
TRBD1 TRBJ2-4 - TRBV25-1 CASSVETGANIQYF TGTGCCAGCAGTGTGGAAACAGGGGCGAACATTCAGTACTTC
- TRBJ2-6 - TRBV6-5 CASSYLRASGANVLTF TGTGCCAGCAGTTACCTCAGGGCCTCTGGGGCCAACGTCCTGACTTTC
- TRBJ2-7 few TRBV7-8 CASSLGLGTNEQYF TGTGCCAGCAGCTTAGGCCTTGGGACAAACGAGCAGTACTTC
TRBD1 TRBJ1-5 - TRBV27 CASRSTGEGQPQHF TGTGCCAGCAGGAGTACAGGGGAGGGTCAGCCCCAGCATTTT
- TRBJ1-2 - TRBV15 CATSPRRAGFYGYTF TGTGCCACCAGCCCCCGAAGGGCAGGGTTCTATGGCTACACCTTC
TRBD1 TRBJ2-5 - TRBV28 CASSFRGQGRRAQYF TGTGCCAGCAGTTTCCGGGGACAGGGGCGGCGGGCCCAGTACTTC
- TRBJ2-1 - TRBV7-2 CASSLVIGENEQFF TGTGCCAGCAGCTTAGTGATTGGAGAAAATGAGCAGTTCTTC
- TRBJ2-1 few TRBV5-1 CASSLGGHLNEQFF TGCGCCAGCAGTCTGGGGGGACATCTCAATGAGCAGTTCTTC
TRBD1 TRBJ2-7 many TRBV6-5 CASGQGLSYEQYF TGTGCCAGCGGACAGGGGCTCTCCTACGAGCAGTACTTC
- TRBJ2-2 few TRBV7-2 CASSLGPTLRTGELFF TGTGCCAGCAGCTTAGGACCGACTCTGCGTACCGGGGAGCTGTTTTTT
- TRBJ1-2 few TRBV20-1 CSATGHHGYTF TGCAGTGCTACGGGGCATCATGGCTACACCTTC
- TRBJ1-1 - TRBV11-2 CASRAEEITEAFF TGTGCCAGCAGAGCCGAGGAGATCACTGAAGCTTTCTTT
- TRBJ2-3 - TRBV9 CASSVRMTDTQYF TGTGCCAGCAGCGTAAGGATGACAGATACGCAGTATTTT
TRBD2 TRBJ2-3 - TRBV2 CASSPLAGGTDTQYF TGTGCCAGCAGCCCTCTAGCGGGGGGCACAGATACGCAGTATTTT